This T cell receptor (beta chain) was sequenced in a study of Ad26.COV2.S vaccination and SARS-CoV-2 variants. The germline V gene encodes CDR1 SGHTA and CDR2 FQGTGA. The CDR3 totals 12 residues. Trimming removed 6 bases at V and 7 bases at J, with 13 bases between. The repertoire was sequenced with immunoSEQ multiplex PCR; TCRdb's copy has only in-frame clones and lacks some. The sample records some 290,000 clones, just under 85% being singletons. Sample treatment: about 20 received Ad26.COV2.S at low or high dose, single or two shots; 5 received placebo; per-sample allocation not given. Sample collection was performed on day 63 after the first vaccine or placebo injection.

The sample in question was peripheral blood, obtained in a trial of Ad26.COV2.S vaccine versus placebo. The sequence was collected from a person between 18 and 59 years old who received the Ad26.COV2.S COVID-19 vaccine or a placebo. The chain has TRBV7-3 and TRBJ2-7; possibly TRBD2 for D (5 bases). As DNA, the CDR3 is TGTGCCAGCAGTCGGAGCGGTGGGGAGCAGTACTTC. This codes for CASSRSGGEQYF.